Each of the 14 T cell receptor beta chains below was sequenced from the same sample in a study of T cell repertoires in cytomegalovirus infection. Each CDR3 protein is one row after TCRdb ran MiXCR on the reads. The sample yields roughly 100,000 distinct CDR3 sequences, 16% seen once. The sample consisted of PBMCs. The origin of the receptors is a human donor in good health (CMV status not recorded). Some clones in this sample may be carry-over from other donors' samples.

CDR3 sequence (DNA): TGCTACGGACAGGTTGGTAATGAGCAGTTCTTC. It codes for CYGQVGNEQFF. The chain recombines TRBV29-1 with TRBJ2-1; 7 bases fit TRBD1. Germline lookup yields CDR1 SQVTM and CDR2 ANQGSEA. The CDR3 is 11 amino acids.

This clonotype was recorded a few times. The J gene is TRBJ2-7, the V gene TRBV28; 8 nucleotides align to TRBD1. Germline CDR1 and CDR2: MDHEN and SYDVKM. CDR3 length: 16 amino acids. After removal of 4 bases from V and 1 base from J, the junction contained 9 bases not matched to a gene. CDR3 sequence (DNA): TGTGCCAGCAGTTCAGTGGGGACAGGTACATCCTACGAGCAGTACTTC. As protein: CASSSVGTGTSYEQYF.

The chain carries TRBV3-1 and TRBJ2-7, with 7 bases identical to TRBD2. Germline CDR1 reads LGHDT; CDR2 reads YNNKEL (reference sequence). V shed 3 bases and J 4 bases; nucleotides not matched to a gene: 9. The CDR3 is 15 residues long. The CDR3 DNA sequence: TGTGCCAGCAGCCATCTGCGACTAGCTACTTACGAGCAGTACTTC. Its protein product is CASSHLRLATYEQYF.

This clonotype was counted ten times or more. The V call is TRBV7-9, the J call TRBJ2-7; D gene uncertain. V was pared by 1 base and J by 7 bases, with 14 bases between. Germline V gene lookup returns CDR1 SEHNR and CDR2 FQNEAQ (reference sequence). The CDR3 runs 14 residues. The CDR3: CASSLGSSLGEQYF. CDR3 sequence (DNA): TGTGCCAGCAGCTTAGGCAGTTCCCTAGGGGAGCAGTACTTC.

Many counts were recorded for this clonotype. The chain links TRBV11-3 to TRBJ2-3; the D is unclear. Germline-derived CDR1 and CDR2 are SGHNT and YENEEA. V was cut by 1 base and J by 5 bases, with 7 bases left in between. This CDR3 has 13 amino acids. CDR3 sequence reads: CASSLGPIDTQYF. CDR3 nucleotide sequence: TGTGCCAGCAGCTTAGGGCCGATAGATACGCAGTATTTT.

This clonotype has ten or more counts. The V and J genes are TRBV7-2 and TRBJ2-7; a weak D match, TRBD2 (7 bases). Trimming left V 8 bases short and J 5 bases short, with 13 bases between. This CDR3 is built from 12 residues. Germline CDR1 SGHTA, CDR2 FQGNSA. The CDR3 coding sequence is TGTGCCAGCCGCTCGGGGGGCGACGAGCAGTACTTC. This sequence encodes CASRSGGDEQYF.

There are a few counts of this clonotype. CDR3 nucleotide sequence: TGTGCCAGCAGCCCCACCGAGTGGGGAGAGCAGTACTTC. The encoded protein is CASSPTEWGEQYF. This chain links TRBV12-3 or TRBV12-4 with TRBJ2-7; D is undetermined. The V end lost 6 bases, the J end lost 7 bases, and 16 bases lay between the germline ends. The CDR3 extends over 13 amino acids.

The chain couples TRBV12-3 or TRBV12-4 to TRBJ2-6; unclear D gene. V shed 1 base and J shed 3 bases, with 7 bases lying between them. The CDR3 has 15 residues. Here the CDR3 reads CASSLEGYGANVLTF. Written as DNA, the CDR3 is TGTGCCAGCAGTTTAGAAGGGTATGGGGCCAACGTCCTGACTTTC.

This clonotype has only a few counts. The chain couples TRBV5-1 to TRBJ2-7, with a weak D call TRBD1 (7 bases). This CDR3 comprises 15 residues. Germline V gives CDR1 SGHRS, CDR2 YFSETQ. V lost 6 bases to trimming and J lost 2 bases, with 18 bases between them. CDR3 protein: CASNPGGTVAYEQYF. CDR3 nucleotides: TGCGCCAGCAACCCAGGGGGGACAGTAGCCTACGAGCAGTACTTC.

This clonotype has ten or more counts. V usage is TRBV7-2 and J usage is TRBJ2-3; the D gene is possibly TRBD2 (5 bases). Trimming removed 1 base at V and 4 bases at J, with 9 bases between. There are 14 residues in the CDR3. CDR1 is SGHTA, CDR2 FQGNSA, per germline. The CDR3 coding sequence is TGTGCCAGCAGCTTAGGAGGGAACGCAGATACGCAGTATTTT. Its translation is CASSLGGNADTQYF. Supplemented by reference TRBV7-2 and TRBJ2-3, the full variable domain reads GAGVSQSPSNKVTEKGKDVELRCDPISGHTALYWYRQSLGQGLEFLIYFQGNSAPDKSGLPSDRFSAERTGGSVSTLTIQRTQQEDSAVYLCASSLGGNADTQYFGPGTRLTVL.

The CDR3 region is CASSPTTGFHEQYF. CDR3 DNA: TGTGCCAGCTCACCCACGACAGGGTTCCACGAGCAGTACTTC. The chain combines TRBV18 with TRBJ2-7; 7 bases line up with TRBD1. The CDR3 has 14 residues. Per the germline V gene, CDR1 is KGHSH and CDR2 is LQKENI. V shed 3 bases, J shed 5 bases, and the junction held 7 bases outside the gene matches.

In this sample, this clonotype turned up many times. This chain connects TRBV6-6 to TRBJ2-3; 8 bases agree with TRBD2. This CDR3 is 15 amino acids long. Germline values: CDR1 MNHNY, CDR2 SVGAGI (reference sequence). J was trimmed by 2 bases and V by 2 bases; bases with no gene match: 3. The CDR3 protein is CASSYPGGATDTQYF. The CDR3 region has the DNA TGTGCCAGCAGTTACCCGGGGGGGGCCACAGATACGCAGTATTTT.

As DNA, the CDR3 is TGTGCCAGCAGCTTAAGCCGGGGACGGATGAACACTGAAGCTTTCTTT. Its translation is CASSLSRGRMNTEAFF. The V gene is TRBV5-6, the J gene TRBJ1-1, with D possibly TRBD1 on 5 matching bases. Trimming shortened V by 2 bases and J by 0 bases, and 14 bases separated the two germline ends. The CDR3 is 16 residues long. Germline CDR1 is SGHDT and CDR2 is YYEEEE.

This clonotype was seen many times. The rearrangement joins TRBV28 to TRBJ2-5; D remains ambiguous. The germline gives CDR1 MDHEN, CDR2 SYDVKM. With 5 bases removed from V and 11 bases from J, the gap between germline ends came to 15 bases. The length of the CDR3 is 12 residues. In nucleotides, the CDR3 is TGTGCCAGCAGTCCCGGGCGGCAACTGCAGTACTTC. It codes for CASSPGRQLQYF. The variable domain in full, with the rest retrieved from reference TRBV28 and TRBJ2-5, is DVKVTQSSRYLVKRTGEKVFLECVQDMDHENMFWYRQDPGLGLRLIYFSYDVKMKEKGDIPEGYSVSREKKERFSLILESASTNQTSMYLCASSPGRQLQYFGPGTRLLVL.